These T cell receptor beta chains were read from a single sample in a study of blood T cell repertoires in COVID-19. TCRdb's copy holds only in-frame clones and misses some; the assay was immunoSEQ multiplex PCR. The sample includes under 250,000 clones, approximately 89% seen only once; the top ten take about 4%. The sequenced sample consisted of PBMCs or T cells enriched from blood (not recorded which). These receptors were obtained from a woman in her twenties or thirties with acute COVID-19. CDR3s include the opening cysteine and the closing phenylalanine or tryptophan. The D gene is left open where the match is weak. The size field is filled for only some rows; it gives once, few, many or a size class.

TRBD1,-,TRBV9,TRBJ2-1,TGTGCCAGCAGCGGACAGGGGATTGAGCAGTTCTTC,CASSGQGIEQFF
TRBD1,-,TRBV29-1,TRBJ1-2,TGCAGCGTAGGCAGGGGGGCTGAGGGCTACACCTTC,CSVGRGAEGYTF
TRBD2,few,TRBV5-1,TRBJ2-1,TGCGCCAGCAGCCCATTTGTAGGCACTAGCGGTTCGAGCTCCTACAATGAGCAGTTCTTC,CASSPFVGTSGSSSYNEQFF
TRBD1,-,TRBV7-2,TRBJ2-7,TGTGCCAGCAGCCGGGACAGGGGGCATAGCTACGAGCAGTACTTC,CASSRDRGHSYEQYF
TRBD1,-,TRBV7-9,TRBJ1-2,TGTGCCAGCAGCTCGATCGGACAGGGGGCTAACTATGGCTACACCTTC,CASSSIGQGANYGYTF
-,-,TRBV6-1,TRBJ2-7,TGTGCCAGCAGTGAACGGGTGGATTTCTACGAGCAGTACTTC,CASSERVDFYEQYF
TRBD2,-,TRBV7-9,TRBJ2-4,TGTGCCAGCAGCTTAGCACGGACTAGTCTTGCAAACATTCAGTACTTC,CASSLARTSLANIQYF
-,few,TRBV27,TRBJ1-5,TGTGCCAGCAGTCTTCTGGGGGGAGATCAGCCCCAGCATTTT,CASSLLGGDQPQHF
TRBD1,-,TRBV28,TRBJ2-1,TGTGCCAGCAGTCCCCCACCGGGACAGGGGACTAATGAGCAGTTCTTC,CASSPPPGQGTNEQFF
-,-,TRBV19,TRBJ1-1,TGTGCCAGTAGTATAGATAATACAGACACTGAAGCTTTCTTT,CASSIDNTDTEAFF
TRBD1,-,TRBV10-1,TRBJ2-7,TGCGCCAGCAGTGAAGACAGGGTAAACTCGCCCTACGAGCAGTACTTC,CASSEDRVNSPYEQYF
TRBD1,-,TRBV6-1,TRBJ1-1,TGTGCCAGCAGTGAAGGGACAGGGAAAGCTTTCTTT,CASSEGTGKAFF
TRBD1,-,TRBV30,TRBJ1-5,TGTGCCTGGGACAGGGGCGATCAGCCCCAGCATTTT,CAWDRGDQPQHF
-,-,TRBV15,TRBJ1-2,TGTGCCACCAGCAGAGACCATCACTTC,CATSRDHHF
-,-,TRBV28,TRBJ1-6,TGTGCCGGCAGGCGAAGGGGTGTGAATTCACCCCTCCACTTT,CAGRRRGVNSPLHF
-,-,TRBV5-6,TRBJ2-1,TGTGCCAGCAGCTTGGGGGCGGGCGATGAGCAGTTCTTC,CASSLGAGDEQFF
-,-,TRBV7-3,TRBJ2-7,TGTGCCAGCAGCTTACAGGGAGGTGAGCAGTACTTC,CASSLQGGEQYF
TRBD2,-,TRBV10-1,TRBJ2-2,TGCGCCAGCAGTGAGGCCCCTCTTGGCGGGGGGGGCACCGGGGAGCTGTTTTTT,CASSEAPLGGGGTGELFF
TRBD1,-,TRBV6-5,TRBJ1-5,TGTGCCAGCAGTTACCAGACAGGGAACAATCAGCCCCAGCATTTT,CASSYQTGNNQPQHF
TRBD1,-,TRBV7-9,TRBJ1-5,TGTGCCAGCAGCGAGACAGGGGGCTGGCAGCCCCAGCATTTT,CASSETGGWQPQHF
TRBD1,-,TRBV10-1,TRBJ2-5,TGCGCCAGCAGTGAGGCAGGGGGCCTGGAGACCCAGTACTTC,CASSEAGGLETQYF
-,-,TRBV5-6,TRBJ1-5,TGTGCCAGCAGCTTGTACAGGGCGAATCAGCCCCAGCATTTT,CASSLYRANQPQHF
TRBD2,once,TRBV6-5,TRBJ2-2,TGTGCCAGCACCGGACTAGCGGGGAACACCGGGGAGATGTTTTTT,CASTGLAGNTGEMFF
-,once,TRBV7-3,TRBJ1-6,TGTGCCAGCAGCCCCAGGGTTGGCAATTCACCCCTCCACTTT,CASSPRVGNSPLHF
TRBD1,-,TRBV28,TRBJ1-5,TGTGCCAGCAGGACGTCAGGGACAGGGAGGGTGAATCAGCCCCAGCATTTT,CASRTSGTGRVNQPQHF
TRBD1,-,TRBV6-5,TRBJ1-5,TGTGCCAGCAGGACAGGGCCTAGCAATCAGCCCCAGCATTTT,CASRTGPSNQPQHF
TRBD1,-,TRBV18,TRBJ1-4,TGTGCCAGCTCCACGGACAGGGGGGATGAAAAACTGTTTTTT,CASSTDRGDEKLFF
-,-,TRBV28,TRBJ1-1,TGTGCCAGCAGGTACACAAACACTGAAGCTTTCTTT,CASRYTNTEAFF
TRBD1,-,TRBV27,TRBJ1-1,TGTGCCAGCAGTTCCTTGGACAGGGGGCTTTACACTGAAGCTTTCTTT,CASSSLDRGLYTEAFF
TRBD1,-,TRBV5-5,TRBJ1-1,TGTGCCAGCAGCTTGATCTACAGGGGGCCTGGTGAAGCTTTCTTT,CASSLIYRGPGEAFF
TRBD1,-,TRBV5-1,TRBJ1-4,TGCGCCAGCAGCGTGACAGGGTGGGACGAAAAACTGTTTTTT,CASSVTGWDEKLFF
-,-,TRBV4-1,TRBJ1-4,TGCGCCAGCAGCCAAGTGGGGGGGGCGAGAGAAAAACTGTTTTTT,CASSQVGGAREKLFF
-,-,TRBV5-1,TRBJ2-2,TGCGCCAGCAGCTTGGGCGCTAGCCGGGAAACCGGGGAGCTGTTTTTT,CASSLGASRETGELFF
TRBD2,-,TRBV9,TRBJ2-3,TGTGCCAGCAGCGCGGGACTAGCGGGGAGCACAGATACGCAGTATTTT,CASSAGLAGSTDTQYF
-,-,TRBV4-1,TRBJ1-2,TGCGCCAGCAGCCAAGCAGGGGACTATAACTATGGCTACACCTTC,CASSQAGDYNYGYTF
-,once,TRBV29-1,TRBJ1-1,TGCAGCGTCGTACGGCAGGCGAACACTGAAGCTTTCTTT,CSVVRQANTEAFF
-,-,TRBV28,TRBJ2-3,TGTGCCAGCAGTTTATTAGCGGTCCCAGATACGCAGTATTTT,CASSLLAVPDTQYF
-,-,TRBV6-1,TRBJ1-1,TGTGCCAGCAGTGAAGTAGCGGGGGTCGGCACTGAAGCTTTCTTT,CASSEVAGVGTEAFF
TRBD1,-,TRBV3-1/TRBV3-2,TRBJ2-1,TGTGCCAGCAGCCACGGGACAGCCTCTGAGCAGTTCTTC,CASSHGTASEQFF
TRBD2,once,TRBV7-3,TRBJ2-5,TGTGCCAGCAGCTTAGTGGCTAGCGGGGGGCAAGAGACCCAGTACTTC,CASSLVASGGQETQYF
TRBD1,-,TRBV24-1,TRBJ2-1,TGTGCCACCAGTGACCAGACAGGGGCCCCTTCCTACAATGAGCAGTTCTTC,CATSDQTGAPSYNEQFF
TRBD2,-,TRBV19,TRBJ2-2,TGTGCCAGTAGTATAGAAGTAGCGGGGGCTTCGAACACCGGGGAGCTGTTTTTT,CASSIEVAGASNTGELFF
-,few,TRBV5-1,TRBJ1-2,TGCGCCAGCAGCTTCGGGACAAAATATGGCTACACCTTC,CASSFGTKYGYTF
TRBD1,-,TRBV6-5,TRBJ1-6,TGTGCCAGCGTCTACAGGGGAGATTATGGGGCACCCCTCCACTTT,CASVYRGDYGAPLHF
-,-,TRBV7-9,TRBJ1-4,TGTGCCAGCAGCCCAGAGGGTGAAGAAAAACTGTTTTTT,CASSPEGEEKLFF
-,-,TRBV15,TRBJ2-6,TGTGCCACCAGAAGAGACGGCAGGGCCTCCGGGGCCAACGTCCTGACTTTC,CATRRDGRASGANVLTF
-,-,TRBV3-1/TRBV3-2,TRBJ1-2,TGTGCCAGCAGCCAAGAGGAGGGGGGGCTTGGCGGCTACACCTTC,CASSQEEGGLGGYTF
-,-,TRBV12-3/TRBV12-4,TRBJ1-2,TGTGCCAGCAGCTTGGGACCAGCGGGGGGCTACACCTTC,CASSLGPAGGYTF
TRBD1,-,TRBV5-6,TRBJ1-1,TGTGCCAGCAGCTCCCCACGGGACAGGGGCGGAACTGAAGCTTTCTTT,CASSSPRDRGGTEAFF
TRBD2,-,TRBV11-2,TRBJ2-5,TGTGCCAGCAGCTTAGTTTGGACTAGCGGAGAGACCCAGTACTTC,CASSLVWTSGETQYF
-,-,TRBV7-9,TRBJ1-2,TGTGCCAGCAGCCGTCAAGGTACAGGGATAAAGGGCTACACCTTC,CASSRQGTGIKGYTF
TRBD1,-,TRBV2,TRBJ2-1,TGTGCCAGCAGGGACAGGGCTTCGGTGCAGTTCTTC,CASRDRASVQFF
-,-,TRBV6-2/TRBV6-3,TRBJ1-1,TGTGCCAGCAGTCGACAGCTTATGAACACTGAAGCTTTCTTT,CASSRQLMNTEAFF
TRBD1,few,TRBV7-9,TRBJ2-7,TGTGCCAGCAGCTTAATGAGAGGGGGCAACGAGCAGTACTTC,CASSLMRGGNEQYF
-,-,TRBV11-2,TRBJ2-7,TGTGCCAGCAGGCGTAGGGGGTCACTCCTCTCCTACGAGCAGTACTTC,CASRRRGSLLSYEQYF
-,-,TRBV7-3,TRBJ1-1,TGTGCCAGCAGCTCCTACAGGAATGCTGAAGCTTTCTTT,CASSSYRNAEAFF